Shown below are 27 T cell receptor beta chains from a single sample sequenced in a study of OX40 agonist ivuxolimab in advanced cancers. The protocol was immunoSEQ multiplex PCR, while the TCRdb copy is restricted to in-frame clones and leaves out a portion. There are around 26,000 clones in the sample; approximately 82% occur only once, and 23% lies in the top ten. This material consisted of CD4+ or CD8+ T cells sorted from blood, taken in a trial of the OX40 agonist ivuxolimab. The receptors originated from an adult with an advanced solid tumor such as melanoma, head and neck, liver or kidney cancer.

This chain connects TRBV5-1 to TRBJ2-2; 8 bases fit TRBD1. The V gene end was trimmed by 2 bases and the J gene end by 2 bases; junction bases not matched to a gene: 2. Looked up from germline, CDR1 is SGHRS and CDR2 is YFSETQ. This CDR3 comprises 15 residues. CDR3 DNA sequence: TGCGCCAGCAGCTTCACAGGGGGAAACACCGGGGAGCTGTTTTTT. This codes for CASSFTGGNTGELFF. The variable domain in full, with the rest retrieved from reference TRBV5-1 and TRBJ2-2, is KAGVTQTPRYLIKTRGQQVTLSCSPISGHRSVSWYQQTPGQGLQFLFEYFSETQRNKGNFPGRFSGRQFSNSRSEMNVSTLELGDSALYLCASSFTGGNTGELFFGEGSRLTVL.

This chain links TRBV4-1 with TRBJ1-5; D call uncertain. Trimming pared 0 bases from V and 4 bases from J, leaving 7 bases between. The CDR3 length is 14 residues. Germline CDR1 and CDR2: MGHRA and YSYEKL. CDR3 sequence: CASSQDRGNQPQHF. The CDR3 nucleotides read TGCGCCAGCAGCCAAGATCGCGGGAATCAGCCCCAGCATTTT.

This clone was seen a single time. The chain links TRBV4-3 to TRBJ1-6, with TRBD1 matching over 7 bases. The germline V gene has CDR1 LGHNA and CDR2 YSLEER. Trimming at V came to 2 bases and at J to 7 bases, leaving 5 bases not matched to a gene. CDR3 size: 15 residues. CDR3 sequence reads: CASSQKTGRNSPLHF. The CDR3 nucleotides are TGCGCCAGCAGCCAAAAGACAGGGAGGAATTCACCCCTCCACTTT.

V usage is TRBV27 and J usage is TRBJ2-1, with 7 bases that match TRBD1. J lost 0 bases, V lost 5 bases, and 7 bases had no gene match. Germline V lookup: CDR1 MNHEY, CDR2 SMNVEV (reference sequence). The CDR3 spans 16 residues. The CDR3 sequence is CASSPEGASSYNEQFF. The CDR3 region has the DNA TGTGCCAGCAGTCCCGAGGGGGCTAGCTCCTACAATGAGCAGTTCTTC.

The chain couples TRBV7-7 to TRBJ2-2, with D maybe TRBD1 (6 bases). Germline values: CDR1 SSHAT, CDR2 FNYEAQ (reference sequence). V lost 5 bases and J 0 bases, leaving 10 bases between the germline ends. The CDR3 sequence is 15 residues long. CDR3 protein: CASSLQGPNTGELFF. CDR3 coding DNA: TGTGCCAGCAGCCTACAGGGTCCGAACACCGGGGAGCTGTTTTTT.

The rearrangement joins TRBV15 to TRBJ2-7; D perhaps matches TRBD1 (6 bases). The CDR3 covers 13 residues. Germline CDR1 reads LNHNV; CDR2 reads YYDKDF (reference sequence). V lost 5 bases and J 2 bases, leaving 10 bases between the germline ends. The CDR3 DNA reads TGTGCCACCAGCTTCGGACAGACCTACGAGCAGTACTTC. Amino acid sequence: CATSFGQTYEQYF.

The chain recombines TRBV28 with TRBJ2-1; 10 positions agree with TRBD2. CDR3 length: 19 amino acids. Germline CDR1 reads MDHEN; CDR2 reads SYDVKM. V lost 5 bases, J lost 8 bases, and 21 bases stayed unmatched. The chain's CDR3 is CASSLRDFSSLAGVDEQFF. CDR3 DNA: TGTGCCAGCAGTCTCCGGGACTTTTCGTCCCTAGCGGGAGTCGATGAGCAGTTCTTC. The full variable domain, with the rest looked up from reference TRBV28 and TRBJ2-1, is DVKVTQSSRYLVKRTGEKVFLECVQDMDHENMFWYRQDPGLGLRLIYFSYDVKMKEKGDIPEGYSVSREKKERFSLILESASTNQTSMYLCASSLRDFSSLAGVDEQFFGPGTRLTVL.

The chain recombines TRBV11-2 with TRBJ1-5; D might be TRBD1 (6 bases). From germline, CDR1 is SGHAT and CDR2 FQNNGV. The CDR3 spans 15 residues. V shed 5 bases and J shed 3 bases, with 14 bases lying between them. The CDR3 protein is CASSALGTPNQPQHF. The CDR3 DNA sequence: TGTGCCAGCAGCGCTTTAGGGACACCCAATCAGCCCCAGCATTTT.

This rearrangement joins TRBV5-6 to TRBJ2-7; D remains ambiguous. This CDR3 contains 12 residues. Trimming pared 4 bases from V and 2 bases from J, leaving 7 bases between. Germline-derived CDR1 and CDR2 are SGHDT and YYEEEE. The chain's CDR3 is CASSLGTYEQYF. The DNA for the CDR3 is TGTGCCAGCAGCCTGGGGACCTACGAGCAGTACTTC.

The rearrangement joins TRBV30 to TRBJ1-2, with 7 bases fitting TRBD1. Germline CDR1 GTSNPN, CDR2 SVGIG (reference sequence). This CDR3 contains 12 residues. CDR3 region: CPGRGGAYGYTF. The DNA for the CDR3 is TGTCCCGGCAGGGGGGGGGCCTATGGCTACACCTTC.

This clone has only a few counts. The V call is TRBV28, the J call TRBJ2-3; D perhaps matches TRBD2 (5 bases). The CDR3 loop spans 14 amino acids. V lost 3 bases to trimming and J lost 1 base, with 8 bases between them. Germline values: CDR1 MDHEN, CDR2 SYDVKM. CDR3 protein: CASSFAGGTDTQYF. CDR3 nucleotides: TGTGCCAGCAGTTTCGCCGGGGGCACAGATACGCAGTATTTT.

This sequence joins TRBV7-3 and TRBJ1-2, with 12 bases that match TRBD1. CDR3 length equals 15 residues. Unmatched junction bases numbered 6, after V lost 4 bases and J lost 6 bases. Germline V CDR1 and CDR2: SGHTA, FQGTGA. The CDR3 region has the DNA TGTGCCAGCAGCTCGTCCGGGACAGGGGGCGATGGCTACACCTTC. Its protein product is CASSSSGTGGDGYTF.

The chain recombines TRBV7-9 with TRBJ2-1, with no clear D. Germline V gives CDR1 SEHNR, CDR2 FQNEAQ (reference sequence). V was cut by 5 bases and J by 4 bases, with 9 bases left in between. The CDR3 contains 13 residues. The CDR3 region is CASSPVGYNEQFF. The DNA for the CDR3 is TGTGCCAGCAGCCCAGTCGGGTACAATGAGCAGTTCTTC.

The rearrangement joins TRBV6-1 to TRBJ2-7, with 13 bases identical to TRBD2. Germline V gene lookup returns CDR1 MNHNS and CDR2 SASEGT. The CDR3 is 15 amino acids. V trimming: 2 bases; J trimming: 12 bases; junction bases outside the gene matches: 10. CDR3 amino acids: CASSERGLAGIEGYF. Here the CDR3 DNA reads TGTGCCAGCAGTGAACGGGGACTAGCGGGAATAGAGGGGTACTTC.

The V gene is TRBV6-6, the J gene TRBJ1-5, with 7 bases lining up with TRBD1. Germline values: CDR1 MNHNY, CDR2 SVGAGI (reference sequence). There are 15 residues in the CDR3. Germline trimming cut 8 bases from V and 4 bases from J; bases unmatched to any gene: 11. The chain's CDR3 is CASGLGAGGNQPQHF. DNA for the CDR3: TGTGCCAGCGGTTTAGGAGCAGGGGGAAATCAGCCCCAGCATTTT.

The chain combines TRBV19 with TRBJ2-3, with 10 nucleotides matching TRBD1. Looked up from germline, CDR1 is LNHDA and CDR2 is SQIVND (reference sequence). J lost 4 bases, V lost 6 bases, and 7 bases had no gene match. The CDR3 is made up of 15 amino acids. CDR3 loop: CASRIWTGGSDTQYF. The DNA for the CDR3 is TGTGCCAGTAGGATCTGGACAGGGGGTTCAGATACGCAGTATTTT. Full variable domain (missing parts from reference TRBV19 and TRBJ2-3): DGGITQSPKYLFRKEGQNVTLSCEQNLNHDAMYWYRQDPGQGLRLIYYSQIVNDFQKGDIAEGYSVSREKKESFPLTVTSAQKNPTAFYLCASRIWTGGSDTQYFGPGTRLTVL.

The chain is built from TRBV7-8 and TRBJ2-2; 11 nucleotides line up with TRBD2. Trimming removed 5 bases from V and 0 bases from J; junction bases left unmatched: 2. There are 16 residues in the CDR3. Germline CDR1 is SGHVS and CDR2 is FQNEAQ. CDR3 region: CASSRLAGPNTGELFF. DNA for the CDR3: TGTGCCAGCAGCCGACTAGCGGGACCGAACACCGGGGAGCTGTTTTTT.

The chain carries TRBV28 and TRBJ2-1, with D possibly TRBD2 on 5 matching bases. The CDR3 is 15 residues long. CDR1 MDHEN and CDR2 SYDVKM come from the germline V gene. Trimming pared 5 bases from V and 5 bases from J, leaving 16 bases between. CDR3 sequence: CASSLLRTGDNEQFF. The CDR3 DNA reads TGTGCCAGCAGTCTCCTTCGGACTGGCGACAATGAGCAGTTCTTC.

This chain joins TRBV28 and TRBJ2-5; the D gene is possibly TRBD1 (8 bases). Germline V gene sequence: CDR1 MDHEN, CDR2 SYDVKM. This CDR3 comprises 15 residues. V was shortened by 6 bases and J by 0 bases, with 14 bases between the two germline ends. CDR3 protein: CASSPQGGYQETQYF. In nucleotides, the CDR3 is TGTGCCAGCAGCCCACAGGGGGGGTACCAAGAGACCCAGTACTTC.

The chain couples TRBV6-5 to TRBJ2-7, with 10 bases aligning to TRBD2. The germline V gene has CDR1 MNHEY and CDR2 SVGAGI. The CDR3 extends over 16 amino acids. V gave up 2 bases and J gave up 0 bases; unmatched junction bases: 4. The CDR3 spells CASSYGSGRASYEQYF. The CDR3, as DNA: TGTGCCAGCAGTTACGGGAGCGGGAGGGCCTCCTACGAGCAGTACTTC.

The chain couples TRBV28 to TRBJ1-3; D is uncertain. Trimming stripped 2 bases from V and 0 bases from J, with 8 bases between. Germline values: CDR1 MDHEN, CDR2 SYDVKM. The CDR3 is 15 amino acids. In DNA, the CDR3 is TGTGCCAGCAGTTTACTGGACCGCTCTGGAAACACCATATATTTT. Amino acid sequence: CASSLLDRSGNTIYF.

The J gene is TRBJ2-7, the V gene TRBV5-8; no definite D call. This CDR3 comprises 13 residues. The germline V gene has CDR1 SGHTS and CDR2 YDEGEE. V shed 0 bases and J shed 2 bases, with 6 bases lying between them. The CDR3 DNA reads TGTGCCAGCAGCTTGGGACCACCCTACGAGCAGTACTTC. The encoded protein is CASSLGPPYEQYF.

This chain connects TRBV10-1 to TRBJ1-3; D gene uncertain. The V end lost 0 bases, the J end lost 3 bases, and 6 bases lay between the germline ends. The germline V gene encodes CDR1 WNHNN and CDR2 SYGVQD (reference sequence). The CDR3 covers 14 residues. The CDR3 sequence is CASSESGDGNTIYF. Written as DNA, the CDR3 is TGCGCCAGCAGTGAGTCCGGGGATGGAAACACCATATATTTT.

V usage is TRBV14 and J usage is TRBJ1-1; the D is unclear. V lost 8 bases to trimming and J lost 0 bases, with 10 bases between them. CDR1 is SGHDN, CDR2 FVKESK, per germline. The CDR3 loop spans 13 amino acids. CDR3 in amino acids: CASGLYLNTEAFF. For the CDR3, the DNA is TGTGCCAGCGGACTCTACTTGAACACTGAAGCTTTCTTT.

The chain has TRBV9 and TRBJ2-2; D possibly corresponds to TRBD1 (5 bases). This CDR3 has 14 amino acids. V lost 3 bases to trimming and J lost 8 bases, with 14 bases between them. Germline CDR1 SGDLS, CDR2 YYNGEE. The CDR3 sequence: CASSAQDKVGELFF. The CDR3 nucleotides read TGTGCCAGCAGCGCCCAGGACAAGGTGGGGGAGCTGTTTTTT. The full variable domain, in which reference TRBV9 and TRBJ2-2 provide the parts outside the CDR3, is DSGVTQTPKHLITATGQRVTLRCSPRSGDLSVYWYQQSLDQGLQFLIQYYNGEERAKGNILERFSAQQFPDLHSELNLSSLELGDSALYFCASSAQDKVGELFFGEGSRLTVL.

The CDR3 reads CASGPGQRTGELFF. The CDR3 DNA reads TGTGCCAGCGGACCGGGACAGAGAACCGGGGAGCTGTTTTTT. The chain employs TRBV27 and TRBJ2-2; 7 bases fit TRBD1. J gave up 5 bases and V 8 bases, and 8 bases lay outside the gene matches. CDR1 is MNHEY, CDR2 SMNVEV, per germline (reference sequence). CDR3 length: 14 residues.

The CDR3 here is CASSDPLGTSGDYEQYF. The CDR3 nucleotides read TGTGCCAGCAGCGACCCCCTCGGGACTAGCGGGGACTACGAGCAGTACTTC. The genes are TRBV9 and TRBJ2-7, with TRBD2 identical over 13 bases. Germline values: CDR1 SGDLS, CDR2 YYNGEE. Losses at the gene ends were 3 bases for V and 3 bases for J; bases not matched to a gene: 9. This CDR3 spans 17 amino acids.